These 31 T cell receptor beta chains were all obtained from the same sample, sequenced in a study of T cells in Graves' hyperthyroidism and ophthalmopathy. RNA transcripts yielded amplified TCR beta CDR3 regions. HTBI primers were the set used in a first-round RT-PCR of the TCR CDR3. TCRdb reprocessed the multiplex PCR reads with MiXCR, giving one entry per CDR3 protein. The sample contains about half a million distinct CDR3 sequences, just under 20% of which appear only once. The sequenced material came from blood. These receptors were obtained from a man between 40 and 49 years old with Graves' ophthalmopathy.

This clonotype came up a few times. This sequence joins TRBV30 and TRBJ2-2; D unclear. CDR1 is GTSNPN and CDR2 is SVGIG in the germline V gene (reference sequence). The V end was cut by 4 bases, the J end by 4 bases, with 13 bases between. The CDR3 runs 14 residues. The CDR3 loop reads CAWMSNSITGELFF. The CDR3 bases are TGTGCCTGGATGAGCAATTCGATCACCGGGGAGCTGTTTTTT. The variable domain in full, completed from reference TRBV30 and TRBJ2-2, reads SQTIHQWPATLVQPVGSPLSLECTVEGTSNPNLYWYRQAAGRGLQLLFYSVGIGQISSEVPQNLSASRPQDRQFILSSKKLLLSDSGFYLCAWMSNSITGELFFGEGSRLTVL.

This clonotype was detected only a few times. The V gene is TRBV28, the J gene TRBJ2-7; D tentatively fits TRBD1 or TRBD2 (5 bases each). The CDR3 totals 13 residues. CDR1 and CDR2 from the germline V gene are MDHEN and SYDVKM. V lost 6 bases and J 4 bases, leaving 13 bases between the germline ends. The CDR3 region is CASSTGPLYEQYF. The CDR3 bases are TGTGCCAGCAGCACGGGACCGCTTTACGAGCAGTACTTC.

This clonotype was counted ten times or more. The chain recombines TRBV3-1 with TRBJ1-5; D is possibly TRBD1 (6 bases). This CDR3 spans 14 amino acids. Trimming left V 4 bases short and J 6 bases short, with 13 bases between. The germline gives CDR1 LGHDT, CDR2 YNNKEL (reference sequence). DNA for the CDR3: TGTGCCAGCAGCCCCACGGGGGGCTCTCAGCCCCAGCATTTT. It specifies CASSPTGGSQPQHF.

This clonotype was recorded a few times. This sequence joins TRBV6-1 and TRBJ2-7; D gene unclear. The CDR3 contains 15 residues. Germline-derived CDR1 and CDR2 are MNHNS and SASEGT. V lost 5 bases to trimming and J lost 5 bases, with 19 bases between them. CDR3 in DNA: TGTGCCAGCAGTAGCCAGGAAACCCCTTCAGACGAGCAGTACTTC. This gives the protein CASSSQETPSDEQYF.

The chain employs TRBV18 and TRBJ2-5; D is uncertain. Germline assignment: CDR1 KGHSH and CDR2 LQKENI. CDR3 length: 13 amino acids. V was clipped by 6 bases and J by 2 bases, with 10 bases between them. The CDR3: CASSARQQETQYF. The DNA of the CDR3 is TGTGCCAGCTCTGCCCGGCAACAAGAGACCCAGTACTTC.

A few counts support this clonotype. The chain has TRBV4-3 and TRBJ2-1, with 9 bases that match TRBD1. Germline V CDR1 and CDR2: LGHNA, YSLEER. The CDR3 consists of 15 residues. The V segment lost 4 bases and the J segment 7 bases; nucleotides outside the gene matches: 8. CDR3 residues: CASSPGQGRENEQFF. The CDR3 DNA follows: TGCGCCAGCAGCCCGGGACAGGGTAGGGAGAATGAGCAGTTCTTC.

In its sample, this clonotype was seen many times. The chain carries TRBV5-1 and TRBJ2-3; the D is unclear. Trimming stripped 0 bases from V and 0 bases from J, with 8 bases between. The germline CDR1 and CDR2 sequences are SGHRS and YFSETQ. This CDR3 is 15 amino acids long. CDR3 residues: CASSLEGSSTDTQYF. In nucleotides, the CDR3 is TGCGCCAGCAGCTTGGAAGGTTCTAGCACAGATACGCAGTATTTT.

This clonotype has a handful of counts. This chain links TRBV3-1 with TRBJ2-2, with no clear D. CDR3 length: 17 amino acids. The germline gives CDR1 LGHDT, CDR2 YNNKEL (reference sequence). V was clipped by 0 bases and J by 7 bases, with 18 bases between them. The CDR3 DNA reads TGTGCCAGCAGCCAAGATCTGGGCACCTTGGGATTCGGGGAGCTGTTTTTT. It is translated as CASSQDLGTLGFGELFF.

This clonotype showed up many times. V is TRBV6-1 and J is TRBJ2-5; no definite D call. The CDR3 runs to 10 residues. CDR1 MNHNS and CDR2 SASEGT come from the germline V gene. Deletions cut 6 bases from V and 7 bases from J, with 6 bases between. The CDR3 DNA reads as TGTGCCAGCAGGGCAGGGACCCAGTACTTC. This encodes CASRAGTQYF.

This clonotype was observed a few times. A clone one base away is much larger, so this may be a read error. The chain joins TRBV30 to TRBJ1-3; a possible D gene is TRBD1 (6 bases). Germline assignment: CDR1 GTSNPN and CDR2 SVGIG (reference sequence). This CDR3 contains 14 residues. The V end lost 0 bases, the J end lost 2 bases, and 8 bases lay between the germline ends. Here the CDR3 DNA reads TGTGCCTGGAGTGTAGGGGGAACTGGAAACACCATATATTTT. It specifies CAWSVGGTGNTIYF.

The V call is TRBV10-3, the J call TRBJ2-1, with 12 bases lining up with TRBD2. Germline V gives CDR1 ENHRY, CDR2 SYGVKD. CDR3 length: 16 amino acids. Trimming removed 5 bases from V and 0 bases from J; junction bases left unmatched: 2. The chain's CDR3 is CAISKGLAGSYNEQFF. For the CDR3, the DNA is TGTGCCATCAGTAAGGGACTAGCGGGCTCCTACAATGAGCAGTTCTTC.

The chain joins TRBV5-6 to TRBJ2-3; TRBD1 agrees at 9 bases. CDR3 length: 14 amino acids. Germline V gene lookup returns CDR1 SGHDT and CDR2 YYEEEE. With 0 bases clipped from V and 4 bases from J, the junction kept 0 bases outside the gene matches. The CDR3 sequence: CASSLDRGPDTQYF. For the CDR3, the DNA is TGTGCCAGCAGCTTGGACAGGGGGCCAGATACGCAGTATTTT. Full variable domain (rest looked up from reference TRBV5-6 and TRBJ2-3): DAGVTQSPTHLIKTRGQQVTLRCSPKSGHDTVSWYQQALGQGPQFIFQYYEEEERQRGNFPDRFSGHQFPNYSSELNVNALLLGDSALYLCASSLDRGPDTQYFGPGTRLTVL.

This clonotype was counted ten times or more. J is TRBJ2-7 and V is TRBV4-2; 7 bases align to TRBD1. In germline, CDR1 is LGHNA, CDR2 YNFKEQ. V gave up 2 bases and J gave up 6 bases; unmatched junction bases: 4. The CDR3 length is 13 residues. This CDR3 is CASSQNRGVEQYF. CDR3 sequence (DNA): TGTGCCAGCAGCCAAAACAGGGGAGTCGAGCAGTACTTC.

This chain uses TRBV29-1 with TRBJ2-2, with 7 bases fitting TRBD2. This CDR3 is built from 15 residues. Unmatched junction bases numbered 11, after V lost 6 bases and J lost 4 bases. Germline V gene sequence: CDR1 SQVTM, CDR2 ANQGSEA. This CDR3 reads CSVPLVGGPTGELFF. The CDR3 DNA follows: TGCAGCGTACCCCTTGTGGGAGGGCCCACCGGGGAGCTGTTTTTT.

This clonotype was counted at least ten times. The rearrangement joins TRBV3-1 to TRBJ1-4; D is possibly TRBD1 (6 bases). Deletions cut 2 bases from V and 4 bases from J, with 8 bases between. This CDR3 comprises 14 residues. Germline CDR1 LGHDT, CDR2 YNNKEL (reference sequence). CDR3 region: CASSQRGNNEKLFF. CDR3 bases: TGTGCCAGCAGCCAAAGGGGGAATAATGAAAAACTGTTTTTT.

This clonotype was observed many times. The chain carries TRBV18 and TRBJ1-1; the match to TRBD1 covers 8 bases. CDR1 and CDR2 (germline): KGHSH, LQKENI. Germline trimming cut 8 bases from V and 0 bases from J; bases unmatched to any gene: 5. CDR3 length equals 14 residues. The CDR3, as DNA: TGTGCCAGCAGTCCACAGGGGGTGAACACTGAAGCTTTCTTT. It encodes CASSPQGVNTEAFF. Variable domain in full (rest from reference TRBV18 and TRBJ1-1): NAGVMQNPRHLVRRRGQEARLRCSPMKGHSHVYWYRQLPEEGLKFMVYLQKENIIDESGMPKERFSAEFPKEGPSILRIQQVVRGDSAAYFCASSPQGVNTEAFFGQGTRLTVV.

The chain recombines TRBV11-2 with TRBJ2-5; TRBD2 matches 8 bases. There are 16 residues in the CDR3. The germline V gene encodes CDR1 SGHAT and CDR2 FQNNGV. With 3 bases clipped from V and 6 bases from J, the junction kept 12 bases outside the gene matches. The chain's CDR3 is CASSLMGSGEGKTQYF. In DNA, the CDR3 is TGTGCCAGCAGCTTGATGGGTAGCGGGGAGGGAAAGACCCAGTACTTC.

Only a few counts were recorded for this clonotype. V is TRBV2 and J is TRBJ2-4; 13 bases line up with TRBD2. CDR3 size: 14 residues. The J segment lost 8 bases and the V segment lost 6 bases, leaving 4 bases of the junction unmatched. Germline V CDR1 and CDR2: SNHLY, FYNNEI. The CDR3 is CASRLAGGGDIQYF. CDR3 coding DNA: TGTGCCAGCAGACTAGCGGGAGGGGGGGACATTCAGTACTTC.

V is TRBV24-1 and J is TRBJ2-6; D possibly corresponds to TRBD1 (6 bases). Germline-derived CDR1 and CDR2 are KGHDR and SFDVKD. The CDR3 is 17 residues long. Trimming left V 1 base short and J 2 bases short, with 11 bases between. The CDR3 DNA reads as TGTGCCACCAGTGATTTCCCCAGGGGCGCTGGGGCCAACGTCCTGACTTTC. Translated, it gives CATSDFPRGAGANVLTF.

This clonotype was seen repeatedly, ten times or more. V and J are TRBV2 and TRBJ2-2, with TRBD2 identical over 9 bases. J lost 5 bases, V lost 5 bases, and 9 bases had no gene match. This CDR3 spans 16 amino acids. Germline values: CDR1 SNHLY, CDR2 FYNNEI. The CDR3 nucleotides are TGTGCCAGCAGTAGAACGCGGGAGGGCCGGACCGGGGAGCTGTTTTTT. Its translation: CASSRTREGRTGELFF. The full variable domain, completed using reference TRBV2 and TRBJ2-2, is EPEVTQTPSHQVTQMGQEVILRCVPISNHLYFYWYRQILGQKVEFLVSFYNNEISEKSEIFDDQFSVERPDGSNFTLKIRSTKLEDSAMYFCASSRTREGRTGELFFGEGSRLTVL.

This clonotype has at least ten counts. The chain employs TRBV18 and TRBJ1-5; no clear D gene. V dropped 3 bases and J dropped 1 base, with 4 bases sitting between them. The CDR3 sequence is 13 residues long. Germline assignment: CDR1 KGHSH and CDR2 LQKENI. CDR3 in DNA: TGTGCCAGCTCACCCGGGAGCAATCAGCCCCAGCATTTT. Translation gives CASSPGSNQPQHF.

The V gene is TRBV27, the J gene TRBJ1-4; D may be TRBD1 (5 bases). Germline V lookup: CDR1 MNHEY, CDR2 SMNVEV (reference sequence). The V and J ends lost 3 bases and 6 bases respectively, with 11 bases between them. The CDR3 totals 14 residues. CDR3 nucleotides: TGTGCCAGCAGTTTTTCAGGGCGGCATGAAAAACTGTTTTTT. Its protein is CASSFSGRHEKLFF.

This clonotype was seen a few times. The chain has TRBV7-9 and TRBJ1-2; D is undetermined. Between the trimmed V and J ends, which lost 5 bases and 4 bases, there was a span of 11 bases. CDR3 size: 13 residues. The germline V gene encodes CDR1 SEHNR and CDR2 FQNEAQ (reference sequence). DNA for the CDR3: TGTGCCAGCAGCCAAGATCCATTCTATGGCTACACCTTC. Amino acids: CASSQDPFYGYTF.

The chain combines TRBV7-9 with TRBJ1-2; TRBD1 is a possible D gene (5 bases). With 6 bases removed from V and 6 bases from J, the gap between germline ends came to 20 bases. The CDR3 is made up of 15 amino acids. Germline V lookup: CDR1 SEHNR, CDR2 FQNEAQ (reference sequence). The CDR3 DNA reads as TGTGCCAGCAGTCACCGGGACCCTAACCTCGATGGCTACACCTTC. It is translated as CASSHRDPNLDGYTF. Combining the CDR3 with reference TRBV7-9 and TRBJ1-2 gives the whole variable domain DTGVSQNPRHKITKRGQNVTFRCDPISEHNRLYWYRQTLGQGPEFLTYFQNEAQLEKSRLLSDRFSAERPKGSFSTLEIQRTEQGDSAMYLCASSHRDPNLDGYTFGSGTRLTVV.

This clonotype came up a few times. The CDR3 region has the DNA TGCAGCGTTGATGGGGTGGAGTTCACCTACAATGAGCAGTTCTTC. The encoded protein is CSVDGVEFTYNEQFF. The rearrangement links TRBV29-1 to TRBJ2-1, with unresolved D. V shed 3 bases and J shed 2 bases, with 14 bases lying between them. Germline assignment: CDR1 SQVTM and CDR2 ANQGSEA. The CDR3 loop spans 15 amino acids.

In DNA, the CDR3 is TGCGCCAGCAGCCAATCGGGGCAAGAGACCCAGTACTTC. Translation: CASSQSGQETQYF. The chain recombines TRBV4-3 with TRBJ2-5, with D possibly being TRBD2 (5 bases). Germline values: CDR1 LGHNA, CDR2 YSLEER. The CDR3 extends over 13 amino acids. The V end lost 2 bases, the J end lost 2 bases, and 6 bases lay between the germline ends.

As DNA, the CDR3 is TGTGCCAGCTCACCGGGGGGCACTTATGGCTACACCTTC. Its translation is CASSPGGTYGYTF. The chain joins TRBV18 to TRBJ1-2; TRBD1 is a possible D gene (6 bases). Germline CDR1 KGHSH, CDR2 LQKENI. The V end was cut by 3 bases, the J end by 5 bases, with 10 bases between. CDR3 length equals 13 residues.

This clonotype was seen ten or more times. The junction shows a germline mismatch at one end, possibly a read error. The gene calls are TRBV20-1 and TRBJ2-1; no reliable D call. This CDR3 is 11 amino acids long. Germline V gene lookup returns CDR1 DFQATT and CDR2 SNEGSKA (reference sequence). CDR3 protein: CSAREYNEQFF. CDR3 sequence (DNA): TGCAGTGCAAGAGAGTACAATGAGCAGTTCTTC.

The V and J genes are TRBV2 and TRBJ1-2, with D uncertain. The CDR3 extends over 15 amino acids. Trimming left V 2 bases short and J 4 bases short, with 14 bases between. Germline CDR1 is SNHLY and CDR2 is FYNNEI. CDR3 sequence reads: CASSEIGTFSYGYTF. The CDR3, as DNA: TGTGCCAGCAGTGAAATTGGCACCTTCTCCTATGGCTACACCTTC.

In this sample, this clonotype turned up many times. The rearrangement joins TRBV2 to TRBJ2-3, with D uncertain. Deletions cut 2 bases from V and 2 bases from J, with 5 bases between. This CDR3 is 13 amino acids long. Germline V gene lookup returns CDR1 SNHLY and CDR2 FYNNEI. CDR3 nucleotide sequence: TGTGCCAGCAGTGAACAGTACACAGATACGCAGTATTTT. This translates into CASSEQYTDTQYF.

Turning to this clonotype: One base away lies a much larger clone, so this may be a sequencing read error. The chain couples TRBV2 to TRBJ2-7, with 7 positions matching TRBD1. Trimming took 8 bases from V and 5 from J; bases not matched to a gene: 6. The CDR3 sequence is 12 residues long. CDR1 SNHLY and CDR2 FYNNEI come from the germline V gene. CDR3 bases: TGTGCCAGCCTGAACAGGGGCGACGAGCAGTACTTC. Translating it yields CASLNRGDEQYF.